Only a few counts were recorded for the clone carrying this T cell receptor beta chain. Its target is not known. The sample originates from a study of response to subunit inactivated influenza vaccine. The CDR3 consists of 16 residues. The V and J ends lost 2 bases and 3 bases, in that order; junction bases with no gene match: 7. Germline CDR1 is SGHAT and CDR2 is FQDESV (reference sequence). TCRdb analysed the RT-PCR reads with MiXCR anew, one entry per CDR3 protein. Of more than 550,000 distinct CDR3 sequences in the sample, about 12% are singletons; the top ten hold 10% to 13%. Findings and caveats of the study: Each seasonal influenza vaccination recruits few new T cells, the authors suggested.

This receptor was taken from a man aged 45-60 years who received an inactivated influenza vaccine. The chain recombines TRBV11-1 with TRBJ2-1; TRBD2 matches 7 bases. The source was PBMCs from blood, collected on the day of vaccination. The CDR3 DNA sequence: TGTGCCAGCAGCTTATTTGCTAGCGGAGTCTACAATGAGCAGTTCTTC. Translating gives CASSLFASGVYNEQFF.